Each of the 14 T cell receptor beta chains below was sequenced from the same sample in a study of tumor-infiltrating lymphocytes in localized non-small cell lung cancer. Only in-frame clones appear in the TCRdb table, and some are missing; sequencing was by immunoSEQ multiplex PCR. The sample includes about 12,000 clones, around 84% of them seen just once. Sample: lung tumor tissue. The receptors were gathered from a human donor with non-small cell lung cancer.

This chain connects TRBV28 to TRBJ2-5; the match to TRBD1 covers 7 bases. The CDR3 covers 16 residues. Germline CDR1 reads MDHEN; CDR2 reads SYDVKM. Unmatched junction bases numbered 11, after V lost 6 bases and J lost 1 base. The CDR3 spells CASSTRQRGPQETQYF. The DNA of the CDR3 is TGTGCCAGCAGCACACGGCAGAGGGGGCCCCAAGAGACCCAGTACTTC.

This sequence joins TRBV6-6 and TRBJ1-1, with no clear D. V was clipped by 2 bases and J by 7 bases, with 14 bases between them. Germline V gene lookup returns CDR1 MNHNY and CDR2 SVGAGI (reference sequence). The CDR3 totals 14 residues. The chain's CDR3 is CASSYRRPLSEAFF. The CDR3 nucleotides read TGTGCCAGCAGTTACAGGAGACCCCTAAGTGAAGCTTTCTTT.

The V call is TRBV5-1, the J call TRBJ1-2, with D possibly TRBD1 on 6 matching bases. The CDR3 sequence is 19 residues long. The germline V gene has CDR1 SGHRS and CDR2 YFSETQ. V lost 3 bases and J 3 bases, leaving 27 bases between the germline ends. The CDR3 sequence: CASSSLGRGATNNDYGYTF. The CDR3 DNA reads TGCGCCAGCAGCTCCCTCGGGCGGGGGGCCACAAACAATGACTATGGCTACACCTTC. Using reference TRBV5-1 and TRBJ1-2 for the parts outside the CDR3, the full variable domain is KAGVTQTPRYLIKTRGQQVTLSCSPISGHRSVSWYQQTPGQGLQFLFEYFSETQRNKGNFPGRFSGRQFSNSRSEMNVSTLELGDSALYLCASSSLGRGATNNDYGYTFGSGTRLTVV.

The chain recombines TRBV5-5 with TRBJ1-5, with TRBD1 identical over 7 bases. The junction had 6 bases not matched to a gene; V was cut back by 4 bases and J by 5 bases. The CDR3 is 14 amino acids. Germline-derived CDR1 and CDR2 are SGHKS and YYEKEE (reference sequence). CDR3 in amino acids: CASSAGTDYQPQHF. The DNA of the CDR3 is TGTGCCAGCAGCGCCGGGACAGATTATCAGCCCCAGCATTTT.

This chain's CDR3 is CASSPDRVRGYTF. The CDR3 DNA follows: TGTGCCAGCAGTCCGGACAGGGTTAGGGGCTACACCTTC. V is TRBV28 and J is TRBJ1-2; 8 positions agree with TRBD1. CDR1 and CDR2 from the germline V gene are MDHEN and SYDVKM. The CDR3 loop spans 13 amino acids. Trimming cost V 5 bases and J 8 bases; bases outside gene matches: 7.

The chain recombines TRBV14 with TRBJ2-1; 13 bases are shared with TRBD2. V lost 3 bases to trimming and J lost 9 bases; unmatched junction nucleotides: 5. Germline CDR1 and CDR2: SGHDN and FVKESK. The CDR3 extends over 15 amino acids. CDR3 residues: CASSHGLAGAVEQFF. The CDR3 DNA follows: TGTGCCAGCAGCCACGGACTAGCGGGAGCAGTTGAGCAGTTCTTC.

This chain links TRBV7-3 with TRBJ1-2; possible D gene TRBD1, 6 bases. Trimming pared 4 bases from V and 7 bases from J, leaving 13 bases between. Germline assignment: CDR1 SGHTA and CDR2 FQGTGA. The CDR3 totals 13 residues. In DNA form, the CDR3 reads TGTGCCAGCAGCTCCCAACAGGGTTCTGGCTACACCTTC. Its protein product is CASSSQQGSGYTF.

This chain connects TRBV6-4 to TRBJ2-1; 12 bases match TRBD2. Germline V gene data show CDR1 as MRHNA and CDR2 as SNTAGT. Germline trimming cut 6 bases from V and 8 bases from J; bases unmatched to any gene: 8. The CDR3 spans 15 residues. The CDR3 DNA reads as TGTGCCAGCAGCAGACTAGCGGGAGAGGCGGATGAGCAGTTCTTC. Amino acids: CASSRLAGEADEQFF.

The chain uses TRBV5-1 and TRBJ1-1, with 9 bases that match TRBD1. CDR1 and CDR2 (germline): SGHRS, YFSETQ. The CDR3 totals 14 residues. The V and J ends lost 4 bases and 1 base, in that order; junction bases with no gene match: 2. CDR3 sequence reads: CASSADRGNTEAFF. The CDR3 DNA is TGCGCCAGCAGCGCGGACAGGGGGAACACTGAAGCTTTCTTT. The whole variable domain, filled in from reference TRBV5-1 and TRBJ1-1, reads KAGVTQTPRYLIKTRGQQVTLSCSPISGHRSVSWYQQTPGQGLQFLFEYFSETQRNKGNFPGRFSGRQFSNSRSEMNVSTLELGDSALYLCASSADRGNTEAFFGQGTRLTVV.

The rearrangement links TRBV7-7 to TRBJ1-1; D unclear. The CDR3 contains 13 residues. Germline-derived CDR1 and CDR2 are SSHAT and FNYEAQ (reference sequence). CDR3 bases: TGTGCTAGCGACCGCCCGGACGGTGCCGAAGCTTTCTTT. Translated: CASDRPDGAEAFF.

V and J are TRBV30 and TRBJ2-7; either TRBD1 or TRBD2 may fit D (6 bases each). V was shortened by 0 bases and J by 6 bases, with 21 bases between the two germline ends. The CDR3 has 16 residues. CDR1 and CDR2 (germline): GTSNPN, SVGIG (reference sequence). The CDR3 sequence: CAWSVRIGGSWAEQYF. DNA for the CDR3: TGTGCCTGGAGTGTAAGGATAGGGGGGTCCTGGGCCGAGCAGTACTTC.

The chain links TRBV5-1 to TRBJ2-1, with D tentatively TRBD2 (6 bases). The CDR3 loop spans 15 amino acids. V was pared by 2 bases and J by 2 bases, with 11 bases between. Germline V gene data show CDR1 as SGHRS and CDR2 as YFSETQ. The CDR3 spells CASSLIAETYNEQFF. The CDR3 DNA reads TGCGCCAGCAGCTTAATAGCGGAGACCTACAATGAGCAGTTCTTC.

The chain combines TRBV10-3 with TRBJ1-1, with D perhaps matching TRBD1 (5 bases). In germline, CDR1 is ENHRY, CDR2 SYGVKD. V lost 6 bases to trimming and J lost 7 bases, with 18 bases between them. The CDR3 spans 14 residues. This CDR3 is CAISRSEGQGEAFF. Written as DNA, the CDR3 is TGTGCCATCAGCCGGAGTGAGGGTCAGGGTGAAGCTTTCTTT.

The chain has TRBV6-4 and TRBJ2-3; 9 bases are a match to TRBD2. The CDR3 runs to 14 residues. J lost 1 base, V lost 4 bases, and 0 bases had no gene match. The germline V gene has CDR1 MRHNA and CDR2 SNTAGT. DNA for the CDR3: TGTGCCAGCAGTGTAGCGGGAGGCACAGATACGCAGTATTTT. It codes for CASSVAGGTDTQYF.